This T cell receptor beta chain is drawn from a study of blood T cell repertoires in COVID-19. Clones were read by immunoSEQ multiplex PCR, and TCRdb kept only the in-frame ones, dropping some. The sample lists around 95,000 clones, 75% to 95% occurring once. This clone was seen once. Looked up from germline, CDR1 is SQVTM and CDR2 is ANQGSEA. V lost 3 bases and J lost 0, with 11 bases in between. This CDR3 contains 14 residues. This clonotype was sampled from a man between 50 and 59 years old with acute or convalescent COVID-19. The chain recombines TRBV29-1 with TRBJ1-2; maybe TRBD1 (5 bases). Sequenced: peripheral blood. The CDR3 coding sequence is TGCAGCGTTGACGGGGGGAGTCCTAACTATGGCTACACCTTC. Its translation: CSVDGGSPNYGYTF.